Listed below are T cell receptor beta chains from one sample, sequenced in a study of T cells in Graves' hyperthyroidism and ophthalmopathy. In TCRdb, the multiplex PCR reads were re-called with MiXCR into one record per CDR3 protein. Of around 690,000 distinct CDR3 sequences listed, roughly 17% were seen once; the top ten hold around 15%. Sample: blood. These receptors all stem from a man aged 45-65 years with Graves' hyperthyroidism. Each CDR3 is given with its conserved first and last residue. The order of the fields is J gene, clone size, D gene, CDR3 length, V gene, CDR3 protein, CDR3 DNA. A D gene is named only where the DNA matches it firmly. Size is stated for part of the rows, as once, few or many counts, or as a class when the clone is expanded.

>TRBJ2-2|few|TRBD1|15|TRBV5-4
CASSLGQGETGELFF
TGTGCCAGCAGCCTCGGACAGGGAGAAACCGGGGAGCTGTTTTTT
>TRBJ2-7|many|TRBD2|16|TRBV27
CASSSLGAGVGYEQYF
TGTGCCAGCAGTTCGCTCGGCGCGGGAGTTGGTTACGAGCAGTACTTC
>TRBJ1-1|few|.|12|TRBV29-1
CSVGLQNTEAFF
TGCAGCGTGGGACTCCAGAACACTGAAGCTTTCTTT
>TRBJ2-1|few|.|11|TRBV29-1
CSEGTHNEQFF
TGCAGCGAGGGGACACACAATGAGCAGTTCTTC
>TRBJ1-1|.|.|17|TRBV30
CAWSGTLGGFMNTEAFF
TGTGCCTGGAGTGGTACCTTAGGCGGGTTCATGAACACTGAAGCTTTCTTT
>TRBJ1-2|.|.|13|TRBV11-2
CASSPSEPRGYTF
TGTGCCAGCAGCCCCAGTGAGCCGAGAGGCTACACCTTC
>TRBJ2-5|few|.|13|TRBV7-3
CASSLGLGQTQYF
TGTGCCAGCAGCTTGGGCCTGGGGCAGACCCAGTACTTC
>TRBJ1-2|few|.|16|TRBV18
CASSQGVRSANYGYTF
TGTGCCAGCTCACAGGGCGTCCGGTCAGCTAACTATGGCTACACCTTC
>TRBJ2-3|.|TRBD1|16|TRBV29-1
CSVEGGQDRSTDTQYF
TGCAGCGTTGAAGGGGGACAGGACCGTAGCACAGATACGCAGTATTTT
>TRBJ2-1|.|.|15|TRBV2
CASSRLVGRPNEQFF
TGTGCCAGCAGTCGACTAGTGGGAAGGCCCAATGAGCAGTTCTTC
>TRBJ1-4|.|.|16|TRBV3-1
CASSQAGPPTNEKLFF
TGTGCCAGCAGCCAAGCAGGACCACCAACTAATGAAAAACTGTTTTTT
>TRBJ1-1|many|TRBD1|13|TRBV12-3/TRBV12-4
CASSFGQGTEAFF
TGTGCCAGCAGTTTCGGACAGGGCACTGAAGCTTTCTTT
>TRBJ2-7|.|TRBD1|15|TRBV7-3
CASSSTGGFTYEQYF
TGTGCCAGCAGCTCCACAGGGGGCTTTACCTACGAGCAGTACTTC
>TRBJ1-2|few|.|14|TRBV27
CASSLVSSNYGYTF
TGTGCCAGCAGTTTAGTATCTTCAAACTATGGCTACACCTTC
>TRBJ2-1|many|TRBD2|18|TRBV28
CASSPSLTTSGYYNEQFF
TGTGCCAGCAGTCCATCGCTCACGACTAGCGGATACTACAATGAGCAGTTCTTC
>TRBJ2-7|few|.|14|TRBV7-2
CASSRVGGSYEQYF
TGTGCCAGCAGCCGAGTTGGGGGCTCCTACGAGCAGTACTTC
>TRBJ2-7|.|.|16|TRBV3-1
CASSQDLSRYSYEQYF
TGTGCCAGCAGCCAAGATCTAAGCAGATACTCCTACGAGCAGTACTTC